A single sample is the source of the 29 T cell receptor beta chains below, sequenced in a study of response to subunit inactivated influenza vaccine. TCRdb re-called the RT-PCR reads with MiXCR, one entry per CDR3 protein. The sample gives hundreds of thousands of distinct CDR3 sequences, around 15% of which show up once; 7.5% to 8% is in the top ten. Sequencing used PBMCs from blood, obtained 14 to 15 days before vaccination. The origin of the receptors is a man aged 50 or older who received an inactivated influenza vaccine.

V is TRBV27 and J is TRBJ2-7, with D perhaps TRBD1 (5 bases). There are 14 residues in the CDR3. V lost 5 bases and J lost 11, with 22 bases in between. The germline CDR1 and CDR2 sequences are MNHEY and SMNVEV (reference sequence). CDR3 sequence reads: CASSPGRGPLVEYF. The DNA of the CDR3 is TGTGCCAGCAGTCCCGGTAGGGGCCCCCTCGTGGAGTACTTC.

Ten or more counts support this clonotype. The chain has TRBV7-2 and TRBJ2-5; D is undetermined. Deletions cut 4 bases from V and 4 bases from J, with 19 bases between. Germline V gene data show CDR1 as SGHTA and CDR2 as FQGNSA. There are 16 residues in the CDR3. CDR3 in DNA: TGTGCCAGCAGCTCTAGAGTTTCTAGGTCTTTAGAGACCCAGTACTTC. Protein: CASSSRVSRSLETQYF. The variable domain in full, completed from reference TRBV7-2 and TRBJ2-5, reads GAGVSQSPSNKVTEKGKDVELRCDPISGHTALYWYRQSLGQGLEFLIYFQGNSAPDKSGLPSDRFSAERTGGSVSTLTIQRTQQEDSAVYLCASSSRVSRSLETQYFGPGTRLLVL.

In this sample, this clonotype turned up many times. J is TRBJ2-1 and V is TRBV11-3, with TRBD1 identical over 7 bases. With V trimmed by 4 bases and J by 2 bases, 8 bases remained unmatched. The CDR3 covers 16 residues. Germline V CDR1 and CDR2: SGHNT, YENEEA. Written as DNA, the CDR3 is TGTGCCAGCAGCTCAAGACAGGGCCTTACCTACAATGAGCAGTTCTTC. Its protein is CASSSRQGLTYNEQFF.

V is TRBV20-1 and J is TRBJ2-7; the match to TRBD2 covers 9 bases. The CDR3 loop spans 12 amino acids. Germline loops: CDR1 DFQATT, CDR2 SNEGSKA (reference sequence). V was clipped by 7 bases and J by 0 bases; unmatched bases: 1. CDR3 in amino acids: CSGTSASYEQYF. DNA of the CDR3: TGCAGTGGGACTAGCGCCTCCTACGAGCAGTACTTC.

This clonotype occurred a few times. V and J are TRBV20-1 and TRBJ2-5; TRBD2 is a possible D gene (6 bases). The V end lost 6 bases, the J end lost 2 bases, and 10 bases lay between the germline ends. This CDR3 is 12 amino acids long. Germline CDR1 reads DFQATT; CDR2 reads SNEGSKA (reference sequence). The CDR3 nucleotides are TGCAGTGCCTGGGCGGGACAAGAGACCCAGTACTTC. It translates to CSAWAGQETQYF.

This chain connects TRBV13 to TRBJ1-3; D call uncertain. This CDR3 has 15 amino acids. Germline values: CDR1 PRHDT, CDR2 FYEKMQ (reference sequence). V was trimmed by 3 bases and J by 2 bases, leaving 11 bases between them. This CDR3 reads CASSFGAATGNTIYF. The CDR3 nucleotides read TGTGCCAGCAGCTTCGGTGCAGCTACTGGAAACACCATATATTTT.

This clonotype turned up a few times. The rearrangement joins TRBV5-1 to TRBJ1-5; D gene unclear. The CDR3 is 14 residues long. V was shortened by 1 base and J by 3 bases, with 8 bases between the two germline ends. Germline CDR1 reads SGHRS; CDR2 reads YFSETQ. CDR3 sequence (DNA): TGCGCCAGCAGCTTGAATGGACTCAATCAGCCCCAGCATTTT. This translates into CASSLNGLNQPQHF.

This clonotype was picked up a small number of times. Its ends do not fully match the called genes, so a read error is possible. The rearrangement joins TRBV6-2 or TRBV6-3 to TRBJ2-1, with unresolved D. The germline V gene has CDR1 MNHEY and CDR2 SVGEGT. The CDR3 loop spans 11 amino acids. CDR3 bases: TGTGCCAGCAGTTACTCAAGCCCTCAGATCTTC. Translating it yields CASSYSSPQIF.

In this sample, this clonotype turned up a few times. The chain combines TRBV5-5 with TRBJ1-4, with 8 bases identical to TRBD1. This CDR3 comprises 15 residues. J lost 7 bases, V lost 2 bases, and 7 bases had no gene match. Germline V gene data show CDR1 as SGHKS and CDR2 as YYEKEE (reference sequence). The CDR3 region has the DNA TGTGCCAGCAGCTTCGAGCCTGGACAGGGTGAAAAACTGTTTTTT. It translates to CASSFEPGQGEKLFF.

The J gene is TRBJ2-7, the V gene TRBV5-6; 7 positions agree with TRBD1. This CDR3 comprises 15 residues. V was pared by 7 bases and J by 0 bases, with 10 bases of the junction left unmatched. The germline CDR1 and CDR2 sequences are SGHDT and YYEEEE. CDR3 in DNA: TGTGCCAGCGCTACGGGACAGCTTACCTCCTACGAGCAGTACTTC. It is translated as CASATGQLTSYEQYF.

The sample holds many counts of this clonotype. The chain is built from TRBV5-1 and TRBJ2-5; 8 nucleotides match TRBD2. The CDR3 has 18 amino acids. J gave up 0 bases and V 1 base, and 11 bases lay outside the gene matches. Looked up from germline, CDR1 is SGHRS and CDR2 is YFSETQ. CDR3 in amino acids: CASSLTPFAGGYQETQYF. CDR3 coding DNA: TGCGCCAGCAGCTTGACCCCTTTTGCGGGGGGATACCAAGAGACCCAGTACTTC.

V is TRBV9 and J is TRBJ2-1, with 7 bases matching TRBD2. Losses at the gene ends were 4 bases for V and 4 bases for J; bases not matched to a gene: 8. Germline CDR1 reads SGDLS; CDR2 reads YYNGEE. The CDR3 runs to 15 residues. DNA of the CDR3: TGTGCCAGCAGCCTTGGGTGGGGGGGGTACAATGAGCAGTTCTTC. Translating it yields CASSLGWGGYNEQFF.

In this sample, this clonotype turned up a few times. The V and J genes are TRBV5-4 and TRBJ2-1, with D possibly TRBD1 on 5 matching bases. The germline V gene has CDR1 SGHNT and CDR2 YYREEE (reference sequence). V was pared by 1 base and J by 2 bases, with 10 bases between. The CDR3 is 15 residues long. CDR3 in amino acids: CASSLTTGPYNEQFF. CDR3 coding DNA: TGTGCCAGCAGCTTGACTACAGGACCCTACAATGAGCAGTTCTTC.

This clonotype was seen a few times. V and J are TRBV11-1 and TRBJ2-6, with D perhaps being TRBD1 or TRBD2 (5 bases each). V shed 5 bases and J shed 2 bases, with 19 bases lying between them. Looked up from germline, CDR1 is SGHAT and CDR2 is FQDESV (reference sequence). The CDR3 sequence is 18 residues long. Written as DNA, the CDR3 is TGTGCCAGCAGCGGAAAGGGTTGGTGGGGACCTGGGGCCAACGTCCTGACTTTC. Its protein is CASSGKGWWGPGANVLTF.

In its sample, this clonotype was seen a few times. The genes are TRBV7-6 and TRBJ2-1; 8 nucleotides match TRBD1. The length of the CDR3 is 13 residues. Per germline, CDR1 SGHVS and CDR2 FNYEAQ. Losses at the gene ends were 5 bases for V and 7 bases for J; bases not matched to a gene: 4. The CDR3 protein is CASSVNRGNEQFF. The CDR3 DNA reads TGTGCCAGCAGCGTTAACAGGGGGAATGAGCAGTTCTTC.

The table lists this clonotype with a few counts. The V gene is TRBV15, the J gene TRBJ2-7; D unresolved. V was trimmed by 0 bases and J by 6 bases, leaving 18 bases between them. Germline lookup yields CDR1 LNHNV and CDR2 YYDKDF (reference sequence). The length of the CDR3 is 16 residues. CDR3 sequence: CATSRDGVTPEVEQYF. The CDR3 DNA is TGTGCCACCAGCAGAGATGGGGTGACCCCTGAGGTCGAGCAGTACTTC.

The chain is built from TRBV4-3 and TRBJ2-3, with TRBD2 matching 11 bases. Germline CDR1 reads LGHNA; CDR2 reads YSLEER. This CDR3 contains 16 residues. J lost 5 bases, V lost 4 bases, and 8 bases had no gene match. The CDR3 is CASSPLASGGRDTQYF. Written as DNA, the CDR3 is TGCGCCAGCAGCCCTCTGGCTAGCGGGGGGAGAGATACGCAGTATTTT.

There are a few counts of this clonotype. The V and J genes are TRBV20-1 and TRBJ1-5; 8 bases are a match to TRBD1. The CDR3 totals 20 residues. J gave up 0 bases and V 2 bases, and 18 bases lay outside the gene matches. Germline CDR1 DFQATT, CDR2 SNEGSKA (reference sequence). CDR3 in amino acids: CSARPTLDRAVPYSNQPQHF. The CDR3 coding sequence is TGCAGTGCTAGACCCACGTTGGACAGGGCTGTACCCTATAGCAATCAGCCCCAGCATTTT.

This clonotype was detected only a few times. The chain is built from TRBV6-5 and TRBJ2-5, with 9 bases that match TRBD2. V was pared by 0 bases and J by 0 bases, with 5 bases of the junction left unmatched. The germline gives CDR1 MNHEY, CDR2 SVGAGI. The CDR3 extends over 17 amino acids. Here the CDR3 reads CASSYSRTSGYQETQYF. CDR3 nucleotide sequence: TGTGCCAGCAGTTACTCGAGAACTAGCGGGTACCAAGAGACCCAGTACTTC.

This clonotype was detected many times. The genes are TRBV7-9 and TRBJ2-7; perhaps TRBD1 as D (5 bases). The CDR3 is 14 residues long. Between the trimmed V and J ends, which lost 2 bases and 3 bases, there was a span of 11 bases. Germline loops: CDR1 SEHNR, CDR2 FQNEAQ (reference sequence). The CDR3 sequence is CASSLKGRSYEQYF. The CDR3, as DNA: TGTGCCAGCAGCTTAAAGGGGCGGAGCTACGAGCAGTACTTC.

Many counts were recorded for this clonotype. V and J are TRBV7-9 and TRBJ1-4; D unresolved. Germline V gene sequence: CDR1 SEHNR, CDR2 FQNEAQ (reference sequence). This CDR3 region has 15 residues. Trimming removed 5 bases at V and 0 bases at J, with 10 bases between. This CDR3 reads CASSLEVATNEKLFF. CDR3 DNA sequence: TGTGCCAGCAGCCTGGAAGTTGCAACTAATGAAAAACTGTTTTTT.

The sample holds a few counts of this clonotype. The chain employs TRBV10-2 and TRBJ2-2, with 14 bases identical to TRBD2. The CDR3 has 14 amino acids. The J segment lost 6 bases and the V segment lost 8 bases, leaving 2 bases of the junction unmatched. The germline CDR1 and CDR2 sequences are WSHSY and SAAADI. DNA for the CDR3: TGCGCCAGCCTGGGACTAGCGGGAGCCGGGGAGCTGTTTTTT. Protein sequence: CASLGLAGAGELFF.

This clonotype was counted at least ten times. The chain joins TRBV5-1 to TRBJ2-3; 9 positions agree with TRBD1. The V gene end was trimmed by 5 bases and the J gene end by 5 bases; junction bases not matched to a gene: 12. Per the germline V gene, CDR1 is SGHRS and CDR2 is YFSETQ. The CDR3 extends over 16 amino acids. In DNA, the CDR3 is TGCGCCAGCAGTTCTGGGGACAGGGCCGTTATAGATACGCAGTATTTT. As protein: CASSSGDRAVIDTQYF.

This rearrangement joins TRBV12-3 or TRBV12-4 to TRBJ2-1; D is tentatively TRBD1 or TRBD2 (6 bases each). Trimming removed 1 base from V and 0 bases from J, with 16 bases in between. The CDR3 contains 18 residues. In nucleotides, the CDR3 is TGTGCCAGCAGTTTAGGGGGATGGGGGGCGAGCTCCTACAATGAGCAGTTCTTC. As protein: CASSLGGWGASSYNEQFF.

This clonotype showed up just a few times. The rearrangement links TRBV6-1 to TRBJ2-3; D remains unclear. The CDR3 is made up of 14 amino acids. Trimming removed 6 bases at V and 1 base at J, with 11 bases between. CDR1 MNHNS and CDR2 SASEGT come from the germline V gene. Here the CDR3 DNA reads TGTGCCAGCAGGATCGCTCAGGGCACAGATACGCAGTATTTT. The encoded protein is CASRIAQGTDTQYF.

This clonotype was found many times. The chain carries TRBV5-1 and TRBJ1-4; D is unclear. CDR1 is SGHRS and CDR2 is YFSETQ in the germline V gene. The germline V and J ends were trimmed by 0 bases and 3 bases, with 6 bases remaining between them. The CDR3 is 14 residues long. The chain's CDR3 is CASSLGRSNEKLFF. CDR3 nucleotide sequence: TGCGCCAGCAGCTTGGGCCGATCTAATGAAAAACTGTTTTTT.

This clonotype was counted only a few times. The rearrangement joins TRBV7-2 to TRBJ1-4, with a weak D call TRBD1 (5 bases). Germline assignment: CDR1 SGHTA and CDR2 FQGNSA. The CDR3 runs 13 residues. V was trimmed by 5 bases and J by 8 bases, leaving 12 bases between them. CDR3 loop: CASSITGGEKLFF. The CDR3 DNA reads as TGTGCCAGCAGCATCACGGGGGGGGAAAAACTGTTTTTT. The full variable domain, with the rest looked up from reference TRBV7-2 and TRBJ1-4, is GAGVSQSPSNKVTEKGKDVELRCDPISGHTALYWYRQSLGQGLEFLIYFQGNSAPDKSGLPSDRFSAERTGGSVSTLTIQRTQQEDSAVYLCASSITGGEKLFFGSGTQLSVL.

The chain has TRBV12-3 or TRBV12-4 and TRBJ1-3, with D unresolved. The V end lost 5 bases, the J end lost 8 bases, and 10 bases lay between the germline ends. The CDR3 length is 12 residues. The CDR3 coding sequence is TGTGCCAGCAGTCAATTCGTGGACACCATATATTTT. Amino acid sequence: CASSQFVDTIYF.

Only a few counts were recorded for this clonotype. V gene TRBV25-1 combines with J gene TRBJ1-2; D not certain. The length of the CDR3 is 17 residues. Germline loops: CDR1 MGHDK, CDR2 SYGVNS. V lost 3 bases and J 3 bases, leaving 20 bases between the germline ends. The CDR3 nucleotides are TGTGCCAGCAGTGATCCTCGGAGTGAGGGAGCCGACTATGGCTACACCTTC. Residues: CASSDPRSEGADYGYTF.